The rows below give T cell receptor beta chains drawn from one sample of a study of cytomegalovirus exposure and HLA in healthy donors. Method: immunoSEQ multiplex PCR; TCRdb's copy keeps in-frame clones and lacks some. Among 110,000 or so clones listed, 77% were seen once. Sample: PBMCs. The receptors here all came from a man between 18 and 35 years old in good health and CMV-seropositive. Each CDR3 is given with its conserved first and last residue. Each record gives: clone size, J gene, V gene, CDR3 protein. The size of a clone is reported for some rows only, either as once, few or many, or as a class for expanded clones.

once,TRBJ2-7,TRBV7-8,CASSYYRTSSHEQYF
-,TRBJ1-1,TRBV29-1,CSVHGGDTEAFF
-,TRBJ2-7,TRBV2,CASRDWDRVGEQYF
-,TRBJ2-7,TRBV7-9,CASSNRDSYEQYF
-,TRBJ1-2,TRBV30,CAWSASGQAYYGYTF
-,TRBJ2-3,TRBV9,CASSVPGLAESTDTQYF
-,TRBJ2-3,TRBV5-6,CASSRLAGGGTDTQYF
-,TRBJ2-1,TRBV2,CASSFTSGAGNEQFF
-,TRBJ1-1,TRBV18,CASSPLVMNTEAFF
-,TRBJ1-2,TRBV6-5,CASRLTGHYGYTF
-,TRBJ2-5,TRBV7-6,CASSPWGLQETQYF
-,TRBJ2-7,TRBV6-1,CASSGGGITNEQYF
-,TRBJ1-1,TRBV19,CASSPYSSGLTEAFF
-,TRBJ1-2,TRBV27,CASSPSRQVGGYGYTF
-,TRBJ1-5,TRBV7-9,CASSQGQGGLEQPQHF
once,TRBJ1-3,TRBV7-8,CASSLTAGGSGNTIYF
-,TRBJ2-2,TRBV6-6,CASSSDGLTGELFF
-,TRBJ2-4,TRBV2,CASSDFGIGQSKNIQYF
-,TRBJ1-1,TRBV5-6,CASSLTSSERAFF
once,TRBJ2-5,TRBV7-6,CASSFLETQYF
-,TRBJ2-1,TRBV5-1,CASSLSGSSHNEQFF
-,TRBJ2-7,TRBV5-4,CASSLKGLAGADVWYF
-,TRBJ2-7,TRBV7-2,CASSSQTGATYEQYF
-,TRBJ2-7,TRBV2,CASRVTSGTYEQYF
-,TRBJ2-3,TRBV6-1,CASSEVLTSDSDTQYF
-,TRBJ1-5,TRBV5-5,CASSSGQVLVGGPQHF
-,TRBJ2-7,TRBV5-4,CASSAGRDRISYEQYF
once,TRBJ2-5,TRBV4-1,CASSPRTEETQYF
-,TRBJ2-2,TRBV5-1,CASSTSVEGPGELFF
-,TRBJ1-2,TRBV28,CASGPSYGYTF
-,TRBJ1-2,TRBV11-2,CASSSLGDSRDYGYTF
-,TRBJ1-4,TRBV2,CASSRDGRKLFF
-,TRBJ1-4,TRBV9,CAIHMTTDEKLFF